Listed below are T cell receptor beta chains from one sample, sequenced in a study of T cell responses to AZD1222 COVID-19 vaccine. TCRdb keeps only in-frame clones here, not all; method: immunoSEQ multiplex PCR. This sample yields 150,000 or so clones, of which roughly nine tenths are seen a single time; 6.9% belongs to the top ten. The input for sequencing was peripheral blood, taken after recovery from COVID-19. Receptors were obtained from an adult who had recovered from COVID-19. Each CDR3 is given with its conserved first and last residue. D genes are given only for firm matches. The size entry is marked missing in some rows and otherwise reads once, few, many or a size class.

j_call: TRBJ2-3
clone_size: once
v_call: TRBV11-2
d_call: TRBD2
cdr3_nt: TGTGCCAGCAGCCCAGAGCGGACTAGCCAGGATACGCAGTATTTT
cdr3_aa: CASSPERTSQDTQYF

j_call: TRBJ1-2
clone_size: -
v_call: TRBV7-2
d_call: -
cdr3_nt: TGTGCCAGCAGCCCCGGGAGGGCAAGCCCCCGGGGGGACACCTTC
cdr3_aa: CASSPGRASPRGDTF

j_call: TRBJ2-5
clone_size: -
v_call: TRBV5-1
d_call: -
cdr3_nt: TGCGCCAGCAGCTTGATGGAGGGCGACGGGACCCAGTACTTC
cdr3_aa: CASSLMEGDGTQYF

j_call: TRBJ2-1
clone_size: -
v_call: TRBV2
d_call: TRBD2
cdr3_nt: TGTGCCAGCAGTGAAGTCGGTAGCGGGAGCAGTGAGCAGTTCTTC
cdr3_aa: CASSEVGSGSSEQFF

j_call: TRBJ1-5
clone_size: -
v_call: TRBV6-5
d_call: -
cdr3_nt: TGTGCCAGCAGGGCCAGGGTTGATCAGCCCCAGCATTTT
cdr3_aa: CASRARVDQPQHF

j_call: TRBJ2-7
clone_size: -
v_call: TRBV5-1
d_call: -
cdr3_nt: TGCGCCAGCAGCTTCACCGGGACGAAAGCCTACGAGCAGTACTTC
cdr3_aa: CASSFTGTKAYEQYF

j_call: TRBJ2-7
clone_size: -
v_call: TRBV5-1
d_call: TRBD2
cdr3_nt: TGCGCCAGCAGCTCAGACAGCGGGGGGGCGGAGGAGCAGTACTTC
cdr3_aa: CASSSDSGGAEEQYF

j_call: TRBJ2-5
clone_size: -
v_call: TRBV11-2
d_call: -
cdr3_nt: TGTGCCAGCAGCTTAGAAGCGGTCCTCCGGAGGGAGACCCAGTACTTC
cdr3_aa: CASSLEAVLRRETQYF

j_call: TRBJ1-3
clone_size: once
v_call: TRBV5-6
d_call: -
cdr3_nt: TGTGCCAGCAGCCAAAAACTGATATCTGGAAACACCATATATTTT
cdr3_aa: CASSQKLISGNTIYF

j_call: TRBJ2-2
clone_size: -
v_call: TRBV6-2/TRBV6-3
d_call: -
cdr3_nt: TGTGCCAGCAGTTACATAGTGAACACCGGGGAGCTGTTTTTT
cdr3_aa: CASSYIVNTGELFF

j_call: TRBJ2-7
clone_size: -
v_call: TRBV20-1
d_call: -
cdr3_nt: TGCAGTGCCTACACCGACGAGCAGTACTTC
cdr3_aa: CSAYTDEQYF

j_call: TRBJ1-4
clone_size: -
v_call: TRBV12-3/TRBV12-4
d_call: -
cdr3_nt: TGTGCCAGCAGTTTGGGGGAAAAACTGTTTTTT
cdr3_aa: CASSLGEKLFF

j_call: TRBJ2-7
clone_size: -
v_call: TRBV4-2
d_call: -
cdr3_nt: TGTGCCAGCAGCCAAGAGCACTTCGGGGTTTACGAGCAGTACTTC
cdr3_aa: CASSQEHFGVYEQYF

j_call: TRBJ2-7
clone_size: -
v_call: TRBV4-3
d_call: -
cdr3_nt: TGCGCCAGCAGCCAAAGAGACTCAGCCGAGCAGTACTTC
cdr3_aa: CASSQRDSAEQYF

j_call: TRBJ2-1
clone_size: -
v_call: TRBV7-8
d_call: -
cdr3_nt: TGTGCCAGCAGCTTAGTTGCGGGCAAATACAATGAGCAGTTCTTC
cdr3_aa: CASSLVAGKYNEQFF

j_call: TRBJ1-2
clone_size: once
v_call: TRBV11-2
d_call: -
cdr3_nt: TGTGCCAGCAGCCCCTGGGGGGCCAATAACTATGGCTACACCTTC
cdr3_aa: CASSPWGANNYGYTF

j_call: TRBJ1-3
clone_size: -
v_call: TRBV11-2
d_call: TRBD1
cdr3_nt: TGTGCCAGCAGCTTACGACAGGGGGTGAAAAACACCATATATTTT
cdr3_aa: CASSLRQGVKNTIYF

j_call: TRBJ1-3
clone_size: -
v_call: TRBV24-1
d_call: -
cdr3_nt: TGTGCCACCAGTGATCTCGGAAACACCATATATTTT
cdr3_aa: CATSDLGNTIYF

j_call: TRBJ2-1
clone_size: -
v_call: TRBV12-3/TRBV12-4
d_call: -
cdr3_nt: TGTGCCAGCAGTTCCCTCCCCCGGGACGGGCAGTTCTTC
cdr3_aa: CASSSLPRDGQFF